This T cell receptor (beta chain) stems from a study of control samples from healthy donors and cancer patients. V was shortened by 6 bases and J by 4 bases, with 13 bases between the two germline ends. The CDR3 is 15 amino acids. The germline V gene encodes CDR1 MNHEY and CDR2 SVGAGI. Sequencing was performed with immunoSEQ multiplex PCR; in TCRdb, only in-frame clones are kept and a portion is missing. The sample contains about 42,000 clones, roughly 80% of which appear only once. The V gene is TRBV6-5, the J gene TRBJ2-6; tentative D call: TRBD1 (6 bases). The source is a man between 60 and 75 years old in good health. Sequencing was performed on blood. The CDR3, as DNA: TGTGCCAGCAGGCGAACAGGGAACGGGGCCAACGTCCTGACTTTC. It specifies CASRRTGNGANVLTF.